The clone carrying this TCR beta chain has at least ten counts. The antigen is not known. The CDR3 loop spans 15 amino acids. Germline values: CDR1 SGHTA, CDR2 FQGNSA. Deletions cut 5 bases from V and 0 bases from J, with 12 bases between. The sample originates from a study of T cell repertoires in cytomegalovirus infection. TCRdb fed the reads into MiXCR, producing one record per CDR3 protein. The data show some 800,000 distinct CDR3 sequences, with 30% to 35% seen just once and 9.5% to 15% held by the top ten. This TCR was sampled from a human donor in good health (CMV status not recorded). Some clones in this sample may be carry-over from other donors' samples. The chain is built from TRBV7-2 and TRBJ2-3; perhaps TRBD1 as D (5 bases). The specimen was cultured CD8+ T cells from PBMCs, collected from culture after CMV antigen stimulation. The CDR3, as DNA: TGTGCCAGCAGCCTAATAGACAGTAGCACAGATACGCAGTATTTT. This codes for CASSLIDSSTDTQYF. Drawing the rest from reference TRBV7-2 and TRBJ2-3, the complete variable domain is GAGVSQSPSNKVTEKGKDVELRCDPISGHTALYWYRQSLGQGLEFLIYFQGNSAPDKSGLPSDRFSAERTGGSVSTLTIQRTQQEDSAVYLCASSLIDSSTDTQYFGPGTRLTVL.